This T cell receptor beta chain was captured in a study of blood T cell repertoires in COVID-19. Study-level information: Nucleic acid was either cDNA or gDNA, and it came from T cells, B-cell-depleted T cells, or PBMCs.

V lost 5 bases and J lost 1; bases outside the gene matches: 3. CDR1 is SGHDT, CDR2 YYEEEE, per germline. The CDR3 has 14 amino acids. Living in 24 US areas, the participants were between about 18 and 95 years of age. Participants' own reports of clinical history determined their cohort assignment. Only in-frame clones appear in the TCRdb table, and some are missing; sequencing was by immunoSEQ multiplex PCR. The table has about 200,000 clones, about 82% seen once. Sequencing was carried out using PBMCs or T cells enriched from blood (not recorded which). This chain connects TRBV5-6 to TRBJ2-5, with 9 positions matching TRBD2. The clonotype originates from a man aged 35-49 years with acute COVID-19. CDR3: CASSSTSGQETQYF. In DNA form, the CDR3 reads TGTGCCAGCAGTTCGACTAGCGGCCAAGAGACCCAGTACTTC.